The clone carrying this T cell receptor beta chain occurred many times. The sample comes from a study of regulatory T cells in long-lasting Graves disease. As to time point: newly diagnosed GD, antithyroid drugs for less than 3 months. Generation of the TCR library employed RNA extracted from PBMCs. Construction of TCR beta libraries relied on iRepertoire HTBI primers and on Arm-PCR targeting CDR3 regions. TCRdb redid the calling of the multiplex PCR reads with MiXCR, one entry per CDR3 protein. Among roughly 520,000 distinct CDR3 sequences, around 12% were seen once, and the ten largest hold over 7%. These data also formed part of another study, on T cells in Graves' hyperthyroidism and ophthalmopathy.

The clonotype originates from a woman younger than 45 with Graves disease. The starting material was peripheral blood mononuclear cells (PBMCs), obtained at new diagnosis, from a patient treated with antithyroid drugs.

The CDR3 loop reads CASSPFLEETQYF. Written as DNA, the CDR3 is TGTGCCAGCAGCCCCTTTCTCGAGGAGACCCAGTACTTC. The chain employs TRBV4-2 and TRBJ2-5; D call uncertain. Germline CDR1 and CDR2: LGHNA and YNFKEQ. Trimming stripped 4 bases from V and 5 bases from J, with 11 bases between. The CDR3 runs 13 residues.